This is a list of T cell receptor beta chains from one sample in a study of blood T cells in healthy people across ages. A single record per CDR3 protein comes from TCRdb applying MiXCR to the 5' RACE reads. The sample contains 1.5 million to 2 million distinct CDR3 sequences, roughly 32% of which appear only once. Sequenced sample: blood. These receptors came from a woman in her twenties or thirties in good health. Each CDR3 is given with its conserved first and last residue. D genes are given only for firm matches. Part of the rows lack a size; the others show once, few, many or a class for expanded clones.

d_call: -; v_call: TRBV4-1; j_call: TRBJ2-7; clone_size: -; cdr3_aa: CASSQERGLRYEQYF; cdr3_nt: TGCGCCAGCAGCCAAGAGAGGGGTCTAAGGTACGAGCAGTACTTC
d_call: -; v_call: TRBV12-3/TRBV12-4; j_call: TRBJ1-6; clone_size: -; cdr3_aa: CASSTYRDSPRHF; cdr3_nt: TGTGCCAGCAGTACTTACAGGGATTCACCCCGCCACTTT
d_call: TRBD2; v_call: TRBV20-1; j_call: TRBJ2-1; clone_size: few; cdr3_aa: CSAGDPLAEDNEQFF; cdr3_nt: TGCAGTGCTGGAGATCCTCTAGCGGAAGACAATGAGCAGTTCTTC
d_call: -; v_call: TRBV7-8; j_call: TRBJ1-1; clone_size: few; cdr3_aa: CASSADREYSFF; cdr3_nt: TGTGCCAGCAGCGCTGACCGGGAATATTCTTTCTTT
d_call: TRBD2; v_call: TRBV27; j_call: TRBJ2-3; clone_size: -; cdr3_aa: CASTLAGGPEDAQYF; cdr3_nt: TGTGCCAGTACCTTAGCGGGAGGGCCGGAAGATGCGCAGTATTTT
d_call: TRBD1; v_call: TRBV12-3/TRBV12-4; j_call: TRBJ1-5; clone_size: -; cdr3_aa: CASSVQRGPLPSNQPQHF; cdr3_nt: TGTGCCAGCAGTGTGCAAAGGGGGCCCCTCCCTAGCAATCAGCCCCAGCATTTT
d_call: TRBD1; v_call: TRBV11-2; j_call: TRBJ2-5; clone_size: few; cdr3_aa: CASSMDRGYQETQYF; cdr3_nt: TGTGCCAGCAGCATGGACAGGGGATACCAAGAGACCCAGTACTTC
d_call: -; v_call: TRBV7-6; j_call: TRBJ2-1; clone_size: -; cdr3_aa: CASSPVGTSYNEQFF; cdr3_nt: TGTGCCAGCAGCCCCGTTGGGACCTCCTACAATGAGCAGTTCTTC
d_call: -; v_call: TRBV7-3; j_call: TRBJ2-1; clone_size: -; cdr3_aa: CASSLIGSTGEQFF; cdr3_nt: TGTGCCAGCAGCTTGATAGGGTCAACAGGTGAGCAGTTCTTC
d_call: TRBD2; v_call: TRBV6-6; j_call: TRBJ2-5; clone_size: -; cdr3_aa: CASSRGKREAHQETQYF; cdr3_nt: TGTGCCAGCAGTCGCGGTAAGCGGGAGGCCCACCAAGAGACCCAGTACTTC
d_call: -; v_call: TRBV7-9; j_call: TRBJ2-1; clone_size: few; cdr3_aa: CATVLGSYNEQFF; cdr3_nt: TGTGCCACAGTCCTGGGGTCCTACAATGAGCAGTTCTTC
d_call: TRBD2; v_call: TRBV5-1; j_call: TRBJ2-4; clone_size: -; cdr3_aa: CASSYRGSGSGKNIQYF; cdr3_nt: TGCGCCAGCAGCTACCGAGGTAGCGGGAGTGGCAAAAACATTCAGTACTTC
d_call: -; v_call: TRBV20-1; j_call: TRBJ2-1; clone_size: -; cdr3_aa: CSARRTEAYNEQFF; cdr3_nt: TGCAGTGCTCGACGGACTGAGGCCTACAATGAGCAGTTCTTC
d_call: -; v_call: TRBV20-1; j_call: TRBJ2-3; clone_size: few; cdr3_aa: CSVRGPGALRTDTQYF; cdr3_nt: TGCAGTGTTAGGGGTCCGGGGGCGCTGAGGACAGATACGCAGTATTTT
d_call: -; v_call: TRBV7-6; j_call: TRBJ1-6; clone_size: few; cdr3_aa: CASSLGSGGPWNSPLHF; cdr3_nt: TGTGCCAGCAGCTTAGGGAGTGGGGGCCCTTGGAATTCACCCCTCCACTTT
d_call: -; v_call: TRBV6-1; j_call: TRBJ2-3; clone_size: -; cdr3_aa: CASRYRVRQDTQYF; cdr3_nt: TGTGCCAGCAGGTACAGGGTTCGTCAAGATACGCAGTATTTT
d_call: TRBD1; v_call: TRBV15; j_call: TRBJ1-1; clone_size: -; cdr3_aa: CATSRGGDRNTEAFF; cdr3_nt: TGTGCCACCAGCAGAGGTGGGGACAGGAACACTGAAGCTTTCTTT
d_call: -; v_call: TRBV6-2/TRBV6-3; j_call: TRBJ2-2; clone_size: few; cdr3_aa: CASSYYGELFF; cdr3_nt: TGTGCCAGCAGTTATTACGGGGAGCTGTTTTTT
d_call: -; v_call: TRBV5-1; j_call: TRBJ2-2; clone_size: -; cdr3_aa: CASSLARDYTGELFF; cdr3_nt: TGCGCCAGCAGCTTAGCCAGGGATTACACCGGGGAGCTGTTTTTT
d_call: -; v_call: TRBV25-1; j_call: TRBJ2-3; clone_size: -; cdr3_aa: CASSEWVSRETDTQYF; cdr3_nt: TGTGCCAGCAGTGAATGGGTGTCCAGGGAGACAGATACGCAGTATTTT
d_call: TRBD1; v_call: TRBV12-3/TRBV12-4; j_call: TRBJ1-6; clone_size: once; cdr3_aa: CASTRGPSSLHF; cdr3_nt: TGTGCCAGCACCAGGGGGCCATCATCCCTCCACTTT
d_call: TRBD1; v_call: TRBV4-1; j_call: TRBJ1-5; clone_size: few; cdr3_aa: CASSPQGENRAQHF; cdr3_nt: TGCGCCAGCAGCCCTCAGGGGGAAAATCGAGCCCAGCATTTT
d_call: -; v_call: TRBV10-3; j_call: TRBJ1-2; clone_size: few; cdr3_aa: CAITNPRDAEGAYGYTF; cdr3_nt: TGTGCCATCACCAACCCCCGGGACGCCGAAGGAGCCTATGGCTACACCTTC
d_call: -; v_call: TRBV3-1; j_call: TRBJ1-6; clone_size: few; cdr3_aa: CASSQGSGSPLHF; cdr3_nt: TGTGCCAGCAGCCAAGGTTCGGGCTCACCCCTCCACTTT
d_call: TRBD2; v_call: TRBV20-1; j_call: TRBJ2-3; clone_size: -; cdr3_aa: CSAPPGGLAGADTQYF; cdr3_nt: TGCAGTGCCCCCCCCGGAGGGCTAGCGGGGGCAGATACGCAGTATTTT
d_call: -; v_call: TRBV5-1; j_call: TRBJ2-7; clone_size: many; cdr3_aa: CASSRDGAYEQYF; cdr3_nt: TGTGCCAGCAGCCGGGACGGGGCCTACGAGCAGTACTTC
d_call: TRBD2; v_call: TRBV20-1; j_call: TRBJ2-7; clone_size: -; cdr3_aa: CSASGPSGRPLLSYEQYF; cdr3_nt: TGCAGTGCTAGTGGCCCTAGCGGGAGGCCCCTACTATCCTACGAGCAGTACTTC
d_call: -; v_call: TRBV18; j_call: TRBJ2-5; clone_size: -; cdr3_aa: CASSPPKYQETQYF; cdr3_nt: TGTGCCAGCTCACCACCTAAGTACCAAGAGACCCAGTACTTC
d_call: TRBD1; v_call: TRBV27; j_call: TRBJ1-6; clone_size: -; cdr3_aa: CASSPAGTGSPLHF; cdr3_nt: TGTGCCAGCAGTCCCGCCGGGACAGGGTCTCCCCTCCACTTT
d_call: -; v_call: TRBV7-6; j_call: TRBJ2-5; clone_size: -; cdr3_aa: CASSLAGGGLETQYF; cdr3_nt: TGTGCCAGCAGCTTAGCGGGCGGGGGCTTAGAGACCCAGTACTTC
d_call: -; v_call: TRBV20-1; j_call: TRBJ2-7; clone_size: many; cdr3_aa: CSASDHEQYF; cdr3_nt: TGCAGTGCTAGTGACCACGAGCAGTACTTC
d_call: TRBD2; v_call: TRBV6-5; j_call: TRBJ2-1; clone_size: many; cdr3_aa: CASSYGTSGQVFF; cdr3_nt: TGTGCCAGCAGTTACGGGACTAGCGGTCAAGTGTTCTTC
d_call: TRBD2; v_call: TRBV20-1; j_call: TRBJ2-1; clone_size: -; cdr3_aa: CSAREQRGYSYNEQFF; cdr3_nt: TGCAGTGCTAGAGAACAGCGGGGTTACTCCTACAATGAGCAGTTCTTC
d_call: -; v_call: TRBV7-2; j_call: TRBJ1-5; clone_size: -; cdr3_aa: CASSFPGGDQPQHF; cdr3_nt: TGTGCCAGCAGCTTTCCGGGTGGCGATCAGCCCCAGCATTTT
d_call: TRBD1; v_call: TRBV2; j_call: TRBJ2-3; clone_size: -; cdr3_aa: CASTAGQGTDTQYF; cdr3_nt: TGTGCCAGCACTGCAGGACAGGGAACAGATACGCAGTATTTT
d_call: -; v_call: TRBV10-3; j_call: TRBJ1-1; clone_size: -; cdr3_aa: CAISELGEAFF; cdr3_nt: TGTGCCATCAGTGAGTTAGGGGAAGCTTTCTTT
d_call: -; v_call: TRBV5-1; j_call: TRBJ1-2; clone_size: -; cdr3_aa: CASSLDPVRVNNYGYTF; cdr3_nt: TGCGCCAGCAGCTTGGACCCCGTTAGGGTGAATAACTATGGCTACACCTTC
d_call: -; v_call: TRBV28; j_call: TRBJ2-3; clone_size: -; cdr3_aa: CASSLPLRGGTDTQYF; cdr3_nt: TGTGCCAGCAGTTTGCCCTTGAGGGGGGGCACAGATACGCAGTATTTT
d_call: TRBD1; v_call: TRBV6-2/TRBV6-3; j_call: TRBJ2-1; clone_size: few; cdr3_aa: CASSLTGGVDEQFF; cdr3_nt: TGTGCCAGCAGTTTGACAGGGGGAGTGGATGAGCAGTTCTTC
d_call: -; v_call: TRBV29-1; j_call: TRBJ2-3; clone_size: -; cdr3_aa: CSVRGPGHQPTDTQYF; cdr3_nt: TGCAGCGTCCGAGGCCCAGGGCACCAACCCACAGATACGCAGTATTTT